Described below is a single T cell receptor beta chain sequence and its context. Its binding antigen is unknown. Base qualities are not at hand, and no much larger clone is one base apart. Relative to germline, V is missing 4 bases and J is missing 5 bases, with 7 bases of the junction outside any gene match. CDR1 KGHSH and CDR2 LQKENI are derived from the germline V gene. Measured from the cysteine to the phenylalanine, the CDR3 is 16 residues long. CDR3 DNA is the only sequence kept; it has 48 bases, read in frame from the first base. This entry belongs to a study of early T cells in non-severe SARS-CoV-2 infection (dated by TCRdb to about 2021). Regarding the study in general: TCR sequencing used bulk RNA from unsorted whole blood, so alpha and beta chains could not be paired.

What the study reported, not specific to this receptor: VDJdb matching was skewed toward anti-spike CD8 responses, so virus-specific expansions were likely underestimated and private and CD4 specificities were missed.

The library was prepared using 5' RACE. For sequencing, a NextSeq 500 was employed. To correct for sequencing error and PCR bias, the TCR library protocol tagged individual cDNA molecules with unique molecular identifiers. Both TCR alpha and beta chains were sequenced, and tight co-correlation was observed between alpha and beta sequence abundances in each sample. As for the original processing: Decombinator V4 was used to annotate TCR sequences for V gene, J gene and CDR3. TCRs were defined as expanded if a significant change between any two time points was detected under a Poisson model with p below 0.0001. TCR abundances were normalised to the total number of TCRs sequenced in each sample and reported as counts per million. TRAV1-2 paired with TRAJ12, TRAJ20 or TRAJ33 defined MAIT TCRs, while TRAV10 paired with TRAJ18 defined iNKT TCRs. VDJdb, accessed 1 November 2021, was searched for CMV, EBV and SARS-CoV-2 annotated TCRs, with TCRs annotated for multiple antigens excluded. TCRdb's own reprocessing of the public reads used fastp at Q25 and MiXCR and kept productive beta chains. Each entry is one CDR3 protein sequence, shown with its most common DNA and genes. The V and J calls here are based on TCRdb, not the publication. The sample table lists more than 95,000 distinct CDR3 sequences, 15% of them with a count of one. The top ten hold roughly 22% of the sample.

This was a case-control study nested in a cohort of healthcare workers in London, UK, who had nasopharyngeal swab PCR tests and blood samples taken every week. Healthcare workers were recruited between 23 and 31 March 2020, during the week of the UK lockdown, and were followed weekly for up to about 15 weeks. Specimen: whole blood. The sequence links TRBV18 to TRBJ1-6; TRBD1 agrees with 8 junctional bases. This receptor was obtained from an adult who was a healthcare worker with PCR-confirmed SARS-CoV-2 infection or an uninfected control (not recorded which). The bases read TGTGCCAGCTCACGAGAGGGACAGGTGAATAATTCACCCCTCCACTTT. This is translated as CASSREGQVNNSPLHF.